Presented here are 22 T cell receptor beta chains from one specimen sequenced in a study of blood T cell repertoires in COVID-19. TCRdb's copy holds only in-frame clones and misses some; the assay was immunoSEQ multiplex PCR. Of about 150,000 clones in the sample, roughly nine tenths were seen once. Sample: peripheral blood. The receptors stem from a woman aged 40 to 50 with acute or convalescent COVID-19.

The chain has TRBV11-1 and TRBJ2-1; 11 bases map to TRBD1. This CDR3 spans 13 amino acids. CDR1 is SGHAT and CDR2 is FQDESV in the germline V gene (reference sequence). Unmatched junction bases numbered 2, after V lost 6 bases and J lost 7 bases. The CDR3 sequence is CASRRDRGNEQFF. The CDR3 DNA sequence: TGTGCCAGCAGACGGGACAGGGGGAATGAGCAGTTCTTC. The full variable domain, rest sourced from reference TRBV11-1 and TRBJ2-1, is EAEVAQSPRYKITEKSQAVAFWCDPISGHATLYWYRQILGQGPELLVQFQDESVVDDSQLPKDRFSAERLKGVDSTLKIQPAELGDSAMYLCASRRDRGNEQFFGPGTRLTVL.

This sequence joins TRBV30 and TRBJ2-1; 12 nucleotides align to TRBD1. V gave up 5 bases and J gave up 4 bases; unmatched junction bases: 9. Germline-derived CDR1 and CDR2 are GTSNPN and SVGIG (reference sequence). The CDR3 totals 16 residues. In nucleotides, the CDR3 is TGTGCCTGGCTCCACGGGACAGGGGGCGCATACAATGAGCAGTTCTTC. Translating it yields CAWLHGTGGAYNEQFF.

CDR3 sequence reads: CATSRGGRTSGTYEQYF. In DNA form, the CDR3 reads TGTGCCACCAGCAGAGGCGGCAGGACTAGCGGAACCTACGAGCAGTACTTC. The rearrangement joins TRBV15 to TRBJ2-7; TRBD2 matches 10 bases. V trimming: 1 base; J trimming: 2 bases; junction bases outside the gene matches: 8. The CDR3 sequence is 17 residues long. The germline CDR1 and CDR2 sequences are LNHNV and YYDKDF (reference sequence).

This sequence joins TRBV11-3 and TRBJ2-1; D is possibly TRBD2 (6 bases). The CDR3 has 16 residues. The germline gives CDR1 SGHNT, CDR2 YENEEA. Trimming took 2 bases from V and 4 from J, leaving 15 bases between them. The CDR3 here is CASSLSLAEGYNEQFF. The CDR3, as DNA: TGTGCCAGCAGCTTAAGCTTAGCGGAGGGTTACAATGAGCAGTTCTTC.

J is TRBJ1-3 and V is TRBV29-1; 7 nucleotides agree with TRBD1. The CDR3 is 13 residues long. After removal of 7 bases from V and 0 bases from J, the junction contained 3 bases not matched to a gene. Germline loops: CDR1 SQVTM, CDR2 ANQGSEA. The CDR3 loop is CSAGTASGNTIYF. CDR3 coding DNA: TGCAGCGCGGGGACAGCCTCTGGAAACACCATATATTTT.

The chain couples TRBV19 to TRBJ1-5; D gene unclear. Trimming cost V 6 bases and J 6 bases, with 9 bases left between them. The germline CDR1 and CDR2 sequences are LNHDA and SQIVND (reference sequence). This CDR3 spans 12 amino acids. The CDR3 nucleotides are TGTGCCAGTAGCGAACGGTTTCAGCCCCAGCATTTT. This encodes CASSERFQPQHF.

The V call is TRBV6-6, the J call TRBJ1-6, with D unclear. The CDR3 length is 15 residues. Trimming removed 4 bases from V and 1 base from J, with 8 bases in between. Looked up from germline, CDR1 is MNHNY and CDR2 is SVGAGI (reference sequence). The DNA for the CDR3 is TGTGCCAGCAGTTCCCCAGGATCCTATAATTCACCCCTCCACTTT. It translates to CASSSPGSYNSPLHF.

The genes are TRBV2 and TRBJ2-1; 9 nucleotides agree with TRBD2. The V gene's germline CDR1 is SNHLY and CDR2 FYNNEI. After removal of 7 bases from V and 7 bases from J, the junction contained 11 bases not matched to a gene. The length of the CDR3 is 15 residues. This CDR3 reads CASIFGGGAGNEQFF. The CDR3 DNA is TGTGCCAGCATATTTGGCGGGGGGGCTGGAAATGAGCAGTTCTTC. Drawing the rest from reference TRBV2 and TRBJ2-1, the complete variable domain is EPEVTQTPSHQVTQMGQEVILRCVPISNHLYFYWYRQILGQKVEFLVSFYNNEISEKSEIFDDQFSVERPDGSNFTLKIRSTKLEDSAMYFCASIFGGGAGNEQFFGPGTRLTVL.

This CDR3 reads CAISEGTGDSYEQYF. CDR3 bases: TGTGCCATCAGTGAGGGAACAGGGGACTCCTACGAGCAGTACTTC. This chain joins TRBV10-3 and TRBJ2-7, with 7 bases aligning to TRBD1. CDR3 length: 15 amino acids. Trimming cost V 2 bases and J 0 bases; bases outside gene matches: 4. The germline CDR1 and CDR2 sequences are ENHRY and SYGVKD.

This chain joins TRBV12-3 or TRBV12-4 and TRBJ2-5; 8 positions match TRBD2. V lost 8 bases to trimming and J lost 5 bases; unmatched junction nucleotides: 4. The CDR3 is made up of 12 amino acids. The CDR3, as DNA: TGTGCCAGCTCGACTAGCGCCGAGACCCAGTACTTC. Amino acids: CASSTSAETQYF.

This chain connects TRBV11-2 to TRBJ2-1; maybe TRBD1 (6 bases). Trimming removed 5 bases at V and 4 bases at J, with 15 bases between. In germline, CDR1 is SGHAT, CDR2 FQNNGV. The CDR3 loop spans 15 amino acids. The CDR3 loop reads CASSKGETAYNEQFF. The DNA for the CDR3 is TGTGCCAGCAGCAAGGGGGAGACGGCTTACAATGAGCAGTTCTTC.

This clone has only one observation. The sample carries other DNA sequences with the same CDR3. The genes are TRBV6-5 and TRBJ2-7; TRBD1 is a possible D gene (5 bases). Germline values: CDR1 MNHEY, CDR2 SVGAGI. The V end was cut by 5 bases, the J end by 2 bases, with 10 bases between. The CDR3 is made up of 13 amino acids. The CDR3 region has the DNA TGTGCCAGCAGTCTTGACAGAACCTACGAGCAGTACTTC. Amino acids: CASSLDRTYEQYF.

The chain couples TRBV30 to TRBJ2-1, with 11 bases fitting TRBD2. Germline trimming cut 0 bases from V and 4 bases from J; bases unmatched to any gene: 5. The CDR3 consists of 16 residues. Germline lookup yields CDR1 GTSNPN and CDR2 SVGIG (reference sequence). The DNA of the CDR3 is TGTGCCTGGAGTGTCTCGGGACTAGCGGCATACAATGAGCAGTTCTTC. Translation gives CAWSVSGLAAYNEQFF.

The chain uses TRBV19 and TRBJ2-1; maybe TRBD1 (5 bases). The ends were cut back, 3 bases at V and 6 bases at J, with 12 bases in the middle. The V gene's germline CDR1 is LNHDA and CDR2 SQIVND (reference sequence). The length of the CDR3 is 14 residues. The chain's CDR3 is CASSMATGFNEQFF. The CDR3 DNA sequence: TGTGCCAGTAGTATGGCCACAGGTTTCAATGAGCAGTTCTTC.

CDR3 in DNA: TGTGCCAGCAGTTACTCCTCAATAGGAAGCGGTGGCTACACCTTC. Translation gives CASSYSSIGSGGYTF. This chain joins TRBV6-5 and TRBJ1-2; D is unclear. The CDR3 extends over 15 amino acids. Germline V lookup: CDR1 MNHEY, CDR2 SVGAGI. V dropped 0 bases and J dropped 7 bases, with 15 bases sitting between them.

The gene calls are TRBV2 and TRBJ1-1, with D unclear. Germline lookup yields CDR1 SNHLY and CDR2 FYNNEI. CDR3 size: 12 residues. V lost 6 bases and J 7 bases, leaving 12 bases between the germline ends. The DNA for the CDR3 is TGTGCCAGCAGGCAAGCTATGCTTGAAGCTTTCTTT. Its translation is CASRQAMLEAFF.

This chain joins TRBV28 and TRBJ2-3, with 10 bases identical to TRBD2. Germline V lookup: CDR1 MDHEN, CDR2 SYDVKM. This CDR3 is built from 14 residues. After removal of 5 bases from V and 6 bases from J, the junction contained 5 bases not matched to a gene. CDR3 DNA sequence: TGTGCCAGCAGTGCTAGCGGGGGTAGGGATACGCAGTATTTT. Residues: CASSASGGRDTQYF.

This clone was observed a few times. V usage is TRBV6-5 and J usage is TRBJ2-2; D possibly corresponds to TRBD1 (6 bases). V lost 7 bases to trimming and J lost 4 bases, with 10 bases between them. CDR3 length equals 13 residues. Germline CDR1 and CDR2: MNHEY and SVGAGI. In nucleotides, the CDR3 is TGTGCCAGCAAACAGGGACCCACCGGGGAGCTGTTTTTT. This codes for CASKQGPTGELFF.

Here the CDR3 reads CASSVGGDDQPQHF. As DNA, the CDR3 is TGTGCCAGCAGCGTCGGGGGGGATGATCAGCCCCAGCATTTT. The chain couples TRBV9 to TRBJ1-5; D is perhaps TRBD1 (5 bases). V lost 2 bases, J lost 5 bases, and 11 bases lay in between. Per germline, CDR1 SGDLS and CDR2 YYNGEE. This CDR3 is built from 14 residues.

The rearrangement uses TRBV6-5 and TRBJ2-1, with 12 bases fitting TRBD2. The CDR3 totals 12 residues. Germline V gene data show CDR1 as MNHEY and CDR2 as SVGAGI. Losses at the gene ends were 7 bases for V and 15 bases for J; bases not matched to a gene: 7. This chain's CDR3 is CASTGLAGTLFF. In DNA, the CDR3 is TGTGCCAGCACCGGACTAGCGGGAACTCTGTTCTTC.

V usage is TRBV27 and J usage is TRBJ2-1; D may be TRBD1 (5 bases). Trimming removed 1 base from V and 4 bases from J, with 14 bases in between. Germline CDR1 reads MNHEY; CDR2 reads SMNVEV (reference sequence). The CDR3 is made up of 16 amino acids. The chain's CDR3 is CASSLYQGPRYNEQFF. The CDR3 DNA reads TGTGCCAGCAGTTTATATCAGGGTCCACGGTACAATGAGCAGTTCTTC.

The chain employs TRBV28 and TRBJ1-6; 8 positions agree with TRBD1. In germline, CDR1 is MDHEN, CDR2 SYDVKM. The trim removed 6 bases at V and 6 bases at J, leaving 4 bases unmatched. The CDR3 consists of 14 residues. CDR3 DNA: TGTGCCAGCAGGCCCCAGGGGGCTAATTCACCCCTCCACTTT. This translates into CASRPQGANSPLHF.